Ten or more counts support the clone carrying this T cell receptor (beta chain). The record originates from a study of T-cell reconstitution after alpha-beta-depleted transplantation in children. The CDR3 length is 15 residues. The germline V gene encodes CDR1 SGHRS and CDR2 YFSETQ. Trimming pared 4 bases from V and 7 bases from J, leaving 20 bases between. Unique molecular identifiers were incorporated during preparation of the TCRbeta library. TCRdb reprocessed the PCR reads with MiXCR, giving one entry per CDR3 protein. This table holds under 300,000 distinct CDR3 sequences, 9.7% found once. The chain employs TRBV5-1 and TRBJ1-1; tentative D call: TRBD1 (6 bases). The receptor was derived from a human donor who donated a stem cell graft to a child with SCID. This sample comprised PBMCs from the stem cell graft donor, obtained from the stem cell graft. The CDR3 sequence is CASSPIAGGRGEAFF. CDR3 DNA sequence: TGCGCCAGCAGCCCCATCGCGGGGGGCCGGGGTGAAGCTTTCTTT.